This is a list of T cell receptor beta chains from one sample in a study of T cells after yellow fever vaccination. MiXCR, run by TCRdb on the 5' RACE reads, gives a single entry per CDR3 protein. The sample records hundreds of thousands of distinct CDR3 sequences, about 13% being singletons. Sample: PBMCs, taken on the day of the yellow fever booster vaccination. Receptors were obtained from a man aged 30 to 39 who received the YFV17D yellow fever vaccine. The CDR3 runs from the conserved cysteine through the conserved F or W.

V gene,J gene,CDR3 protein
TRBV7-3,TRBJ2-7,CASSSVGSSYEQYF
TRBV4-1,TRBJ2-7,CASSQGFRAGAGVAQSYEQYF
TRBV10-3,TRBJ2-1,CAISELAGGPNEQFF
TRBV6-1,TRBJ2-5,CASSPGGSPETQYF
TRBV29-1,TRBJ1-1,CSVVPQPGEFTEAFF
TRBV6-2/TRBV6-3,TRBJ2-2,CASSYTPKSGELFF
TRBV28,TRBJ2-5,CASSLFGAGGPGETQYF
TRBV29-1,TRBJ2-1,CSVGLSQGASYNEQFF
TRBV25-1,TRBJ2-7,CASRSSGRGYEQYF
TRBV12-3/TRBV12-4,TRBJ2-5,CASSPDIGGPGGPQYF
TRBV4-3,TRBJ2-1,CASSQEIGSSGRANEQFF
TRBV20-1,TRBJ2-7,CSASDSSSSYEQYF
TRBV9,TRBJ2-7,CASSASPAGGYEQYF
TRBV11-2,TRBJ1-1,CASSLPGTDNTEAFF
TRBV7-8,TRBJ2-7,CASSLDLGTRTYEQYF
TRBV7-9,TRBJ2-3,CASSLAILTDTQYF
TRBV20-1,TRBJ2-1,CSAYATGNAYNEQFF
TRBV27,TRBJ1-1,CASRQGDTEAFF
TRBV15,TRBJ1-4,CATSRHKRDRESWTLKEKLFF
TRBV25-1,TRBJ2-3,CASRAEWEYF
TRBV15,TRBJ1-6,CATSSRHSPLHF
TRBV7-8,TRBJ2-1,CASTPRHSRGHNEQFF
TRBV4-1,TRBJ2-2,CASSLNGGIRMNTGELFF
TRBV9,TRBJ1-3,CASSVEGNTIYF
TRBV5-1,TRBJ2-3,CASSQSGPSTDTQYF
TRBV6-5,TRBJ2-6,CASSYLQGGGANVLTF
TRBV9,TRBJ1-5,CASSAGDAGMRGNQPQHF
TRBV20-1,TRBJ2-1,CSARGYLAGVLEQFF